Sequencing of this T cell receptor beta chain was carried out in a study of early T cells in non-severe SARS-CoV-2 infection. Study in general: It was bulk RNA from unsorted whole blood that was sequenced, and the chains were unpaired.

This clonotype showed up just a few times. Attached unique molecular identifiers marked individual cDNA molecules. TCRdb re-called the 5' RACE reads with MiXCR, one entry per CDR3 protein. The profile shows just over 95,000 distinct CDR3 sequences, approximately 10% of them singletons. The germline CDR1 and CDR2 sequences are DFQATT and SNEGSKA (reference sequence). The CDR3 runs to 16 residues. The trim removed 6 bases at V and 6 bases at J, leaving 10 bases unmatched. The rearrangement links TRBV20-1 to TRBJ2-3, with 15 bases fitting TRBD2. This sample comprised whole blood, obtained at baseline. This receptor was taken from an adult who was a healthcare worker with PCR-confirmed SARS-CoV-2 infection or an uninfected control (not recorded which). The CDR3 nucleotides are TGCAGTGCAGGGAGGACTAGCGGGGGGGAATCGGATACGCAGTATTTT. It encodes CSAGRTSGGESDTQYF.